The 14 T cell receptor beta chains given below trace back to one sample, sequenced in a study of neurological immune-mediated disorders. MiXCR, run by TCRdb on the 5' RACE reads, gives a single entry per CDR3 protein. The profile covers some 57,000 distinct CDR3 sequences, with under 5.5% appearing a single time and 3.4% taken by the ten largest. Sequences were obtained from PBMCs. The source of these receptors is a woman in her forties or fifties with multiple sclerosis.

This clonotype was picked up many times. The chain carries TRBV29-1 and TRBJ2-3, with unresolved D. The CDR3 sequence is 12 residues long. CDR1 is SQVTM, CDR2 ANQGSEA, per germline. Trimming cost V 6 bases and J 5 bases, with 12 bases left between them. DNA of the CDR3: TGCAGCGTCGTATTTAGTATAGATACGCAGTATTTT. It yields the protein CSVVFSIDTQYF.

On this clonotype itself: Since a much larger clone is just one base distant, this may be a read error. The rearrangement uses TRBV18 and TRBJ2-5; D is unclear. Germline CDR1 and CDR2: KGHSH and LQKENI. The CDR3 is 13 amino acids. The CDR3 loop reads CASSPPVEETKYF. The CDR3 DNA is TGTGCCAGCTCACCACCAGTGGAAGAGACCAAGTACTTC.

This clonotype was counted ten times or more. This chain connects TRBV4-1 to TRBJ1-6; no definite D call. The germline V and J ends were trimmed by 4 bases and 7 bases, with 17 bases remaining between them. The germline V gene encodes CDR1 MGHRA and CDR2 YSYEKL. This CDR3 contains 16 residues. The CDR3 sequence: CASSPKVGQENSPLHF. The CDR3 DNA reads TGCGCCAGCAGCCCAAAGGTAGGCCAGGAAAATTCACCCCTCCACTTT.

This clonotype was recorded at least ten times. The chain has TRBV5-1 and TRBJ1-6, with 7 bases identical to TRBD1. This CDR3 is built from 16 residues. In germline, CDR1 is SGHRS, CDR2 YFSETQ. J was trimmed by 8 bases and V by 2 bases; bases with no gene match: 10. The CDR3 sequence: CASSFRSSRGDSPLHF. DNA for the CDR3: TGCGCCAGCAGCTTCCGATCTTCCAGGGGGGATTCACCCCTCCACTTT.

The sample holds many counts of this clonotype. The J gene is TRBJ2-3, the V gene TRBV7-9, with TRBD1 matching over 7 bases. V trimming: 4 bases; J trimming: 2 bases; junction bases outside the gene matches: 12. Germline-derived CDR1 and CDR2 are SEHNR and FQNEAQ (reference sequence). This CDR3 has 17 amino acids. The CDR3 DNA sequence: TGTGCCAGCAGCTCCTCCCTAGGGGGCGAGATCACAGATACGCAGTATTTT. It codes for CASSSSLGGEITDTQYF.

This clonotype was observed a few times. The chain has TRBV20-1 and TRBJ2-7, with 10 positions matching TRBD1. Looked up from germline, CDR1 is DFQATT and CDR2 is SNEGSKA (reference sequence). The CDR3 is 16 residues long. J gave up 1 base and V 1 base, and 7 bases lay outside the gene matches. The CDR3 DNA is TGCAGTGCTAGAGCAATACCGGGACAGGGGTCCTACGAGCAGTACTTC. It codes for CSARAIPGQGSYEQYF.

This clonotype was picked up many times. CDR3 region: CASSFSGDQETQYF. The CDR3 nucleotides are TGCGCCAGCAGCTTTTCCGGGGACCAAGAGACCCAGTACTTC. The rearrangement joins TRBV5-1 to TRBJ2-5, with a weak D call TRBD2 (5 bases). V was pared by 2 bases and J by 0 bases, with 8 bases between. Germline lookup yields CDR1 SGHRS and CDR2 YFSETQ. The CDR3 contains 14 residues. The full variable domain, in which reference TRBV5-1 and TRBJ2-5 provide the parts outside the CDR3, is KAGVTQTPRYLIKTRGQQVTLSCSPISGHRSVSWYQQTPGQGLQFLFEYFSETQRNKGNFPGRFSGRQFSNSRSEMNVSTLELGDSALYLCASSFSGDQETQYFGPGTRLLVL.

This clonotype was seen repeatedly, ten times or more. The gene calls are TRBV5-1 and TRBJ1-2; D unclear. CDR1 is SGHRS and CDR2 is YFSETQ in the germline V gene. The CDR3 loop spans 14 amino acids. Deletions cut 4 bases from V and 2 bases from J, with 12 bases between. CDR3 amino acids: CASSPQQQNYGYTF. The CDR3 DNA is TGCGCCAGCAGCCCACAGCAGCAAAACTATGGCTACACCTTC.

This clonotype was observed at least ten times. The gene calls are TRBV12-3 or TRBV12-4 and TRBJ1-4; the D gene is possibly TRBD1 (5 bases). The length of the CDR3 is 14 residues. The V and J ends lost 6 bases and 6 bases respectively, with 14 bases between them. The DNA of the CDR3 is TGTGCCAGCAGGAAAGGGGCTGGGCATGAAAAACTGTTTTTT. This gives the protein CASRKGAGHEKLFF.

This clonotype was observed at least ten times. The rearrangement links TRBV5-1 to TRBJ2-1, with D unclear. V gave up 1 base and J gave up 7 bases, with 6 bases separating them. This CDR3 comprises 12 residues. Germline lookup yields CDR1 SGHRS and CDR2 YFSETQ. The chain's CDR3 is CASSLSQNEQFF. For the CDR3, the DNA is TGCGCCAGCAGCTTGTCCCAAAATGAGCAGTTCTTC.

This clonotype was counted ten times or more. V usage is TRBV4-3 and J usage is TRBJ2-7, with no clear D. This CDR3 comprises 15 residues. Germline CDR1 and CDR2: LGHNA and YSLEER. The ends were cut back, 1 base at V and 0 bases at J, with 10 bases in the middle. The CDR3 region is CASSQAAINSYEQYF. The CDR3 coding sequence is TGCGCCAGCAGCCAAGCAGCGATCAACTCCTACGAGCAGTACTTC.

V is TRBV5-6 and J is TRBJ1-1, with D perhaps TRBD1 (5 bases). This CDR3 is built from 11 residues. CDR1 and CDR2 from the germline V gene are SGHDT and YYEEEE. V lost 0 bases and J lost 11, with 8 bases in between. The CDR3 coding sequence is TGTGCCAGCAGCTTGGGACAGTATGCTTTCTTT. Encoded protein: CASSLGQYAFF.

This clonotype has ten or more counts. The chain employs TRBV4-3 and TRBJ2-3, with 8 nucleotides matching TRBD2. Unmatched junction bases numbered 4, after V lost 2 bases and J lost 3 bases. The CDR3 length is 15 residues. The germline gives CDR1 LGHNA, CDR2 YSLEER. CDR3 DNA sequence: TGCGCCAGCAGCCAAAATAGCGGGGTTACAGATACGCAGTATTTT. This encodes CASSQNSGVTDTQYF.

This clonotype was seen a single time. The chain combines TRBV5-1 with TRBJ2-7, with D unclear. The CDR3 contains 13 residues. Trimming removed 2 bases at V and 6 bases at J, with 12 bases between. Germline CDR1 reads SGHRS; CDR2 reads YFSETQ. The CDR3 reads CASSFRTTLEQYF. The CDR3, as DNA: TGCGCCAGCAGCTTTAGAACTACCCTCGAGCAGTACTTC.